The 18 T cell receptor beta chains reported below all come from one sample, sequenced in a study of T-cell memory formation after mild COVID-19. One entry per CDR3 protein results from TCRdb running MiXCR on the 5' RACE reads. The sample carries around 34,000 distinct CDR3 sequences, around 7.7% recorded once. Sequenced sample: PBMCs or a T cell subset sorted from them (not recorded which). These receptors were collected from a man between 18 and 35 years old who had mild COVID-19 (a few samples of this study predate the infection). Cell type and time point are not known.

This clonotype was seen at least ten times. The chain uses TRBV27 and TRBJ1-5; weak D call: TRBD1 (5 bases). This CDR3 spans 17 amino acids. V lost 6 bases to trimming and J lost 2 bases, with 20 bases between them. Germline-derived CDR1 and CDR2 are MNHEY and SMNVEV (reference sequence). The CDR3 protein is CASSPRWGGDGNQPQHF. The DNA of the CDR3 is TGTGCCAGCAGCCCCCGCTGGGGCGGGGACGGCAATCAGCCCCAGCATTTT.

This clonotype is medium-sized in the sample. The rearrangement links TRBV5-1 to TRBJ2-7; the D gene could be TRBD1 or TRBD2 (5 bases each). This CDR3 comprises 15 residues. Germline values: CDR1 SGHRS, CDR2 YFSETQ. Trimming stripped 1 base from V and 5 bases from J, with 16 bases between. CDR3 loop: CASSLWGIGGDEQYF. The CDR3 region has the DNA TGCGCCAGCAGCTTGTGGGGCATAGGAGGCGACGAGCAGTACTTC.

J is TRBJ2-7 and V is TRBV30; D is undetermined. Germline V CDR1 and CDR2: GTSNPN, SVGIG (reference sequence). CDR3 length equals 13 residues. V gave up 4 bases and J gave up 1 base, with 11 bases separating them. The chain's CDR3 is CAWTTPSSYEQYF. CDR3 nucleotides: TGTGCCTGGACCACCCCCTCTTCCTACGAGCAGTACTTC.

The sample holds many counts of this clonotype. The chain is built from TRBV7-2 and TRBJ2-7; TRBD1 might be the D (7 bases). V was cut by 3 bases and J by 3 bases, with 12 bases left in between. Per the germline V gene, CDR1 is SGHTA and CDR2 is FQGNSA. The length of the CDR3 is 14 residues. CDR3 amino acids: CASSFGGGDYEQYF. The CDR3 nucleotides are TGTGCCAGCAGCTTCGGAGGGGGCGACTACGAGCAGTACTTC.

In this sample, this clonotype turned up many times. The V call is TRBV7-9, the J call TRBJ2-3, with TRBD2 as a possible D gene (5 bases). The CDR3 covers 13 residues. Germline loops: CDR1 SEHNR, CDR2 FQNEAQ (reference sequence). Trimming took 1 base from V and 5 from J, leaving 7 bases between them. The CDR3 loop is CASSLVEEDTQYF. CDR3 nucleotide sequence: TGTGCCAGCAGCTTAGTGGAGGAAGATACGCAGTATTTT. The full variable domain, completed using reference TRBV7-9 and TRBJ2-3, is DTGVSQNPRHKITKRGQNVTFRCDPISEHNRLYWYRQTLGQGPEFLTYFQNEAQLEKSRLLSDRFSAERPKGSFSTLEIQRTEQGDSAMYLCASSLVEEDTQYFGPGTRLTVL.

This clonotype was recorded many times. The V and J genes are TRBV5-4 and TRBJ2-7; 7 bases align to TRBD2. V lost 4 bases and J lost 7; bases outside the gene matches: 5. The germline V gene encodes CDR1 SGHNT and CDR2 YYREEE (reference sequence). The CDR3 runs to 12 residues. In nucleotides, the CDR3 is TGTGCCAGCAGCATCGACGGGAGGGAGCAGTACTTC. Protein sequence: CASSIDGREQYF.

This clonotype was recorded at least ten times. This rearrangement joins TRBV24-1 to TRBJ1-1; D is unclear. The CDR3 has 13 residues. V gave up 7 bases and J gave up 1 base, with 9 bases separating them. Germline V CDR1 and CDR2: KGHDR, SFDVKD. The CDR3 sequence: CATRLSGNTEAFF. CDR3 sequence (DNA): TGTGCCACCAGACTCTCCGGGAACACTGAAGCTTTCTTT.

J is TRBJ1-1 and V is TRBV7-3; 7 nucleotides align to TRBD1. The CDR3 has 14 residues. Germline V gene lookup returns CDR1 SGHTA and CDR2 FQGTGA. Unmatched junction bases numbered 7, after V lost 5 bases and J lost 4 bases. The CDR3 is CASSVQGRGTEAFF. The CDR3 nucleotides read TGTGCCAGCAGCGTACAGGGGCGTGGCACTGAAGCTTTCTTT.

This clonotype was seen ten or more times. V usage is TRBV29-1 and J usage is TRBJ2-7, with TRBD1 matching over 7 bases. CDR1 SQVTM and CDR2 ANQGSEA come from the germline V gene. This CDR3 comprises 13 residues. With 5 bases clipped from V and 7 bases from J, the junction kept 11 bases outside the gene matches. CDR3 region: CSVNREGASEQYV. The CDR3 DNA follows: TGCAGCGTTAATAGAGAGGGGGCGAGTGAGCAGTACGTC.

This clonotype was seen ten or more times. This chain connects TRBV4-3 to TRBJ2-3; TRBD2 is a possible D gene (6 bases). CDR1 LGHNA and CDR2 YSLEER come from the germline V gene. The CDR3 is made up of 14 amino acids. V was clipped by 5 bases and J by 4 bases, with 13 bases between them. CDR3 residues: CASSSGREPDTQYF. The CDR3 bases are TGCGCCAGCAGCTCGGGACGGGAGCCAGATACGCAGTATTTT.

This clonotype occurred many times. V is TRBV2 and J is TRBJ1-2; D not certain. The CDR3 covers 14 residues. V was clipped by 5 bases and J by 4 bases, with 14 bases between them. Germline CDR1 is SNHLY and CDR2 is FYNNEI. In DNA, the CDR3 is TGTGCCAGCAGTTACGAAATGGTCTTCTATGGCTACACCTTC. Residues: CASSYEMVFYGYTF.

The CDR3: CSVRQGSGTGELFF. The DNA of the CDR3 is TGCAGCGTGAGACAGGGGTCGGGCACCGGGGAGCTGTTTTTT. This chain joins TRBV29-1 and TRBJ2-2, with 8 bases fitting TRBD1. J gave up 4 bases and V 6 bases, and 7 bases lay outside the gene matches. Germline V gene lookup returns CDR1 SQVTM and CDR2 ANQGSEA. The CDR3 sequence is 14 residues long.

This sequence joins TRBV4-1 and TRBJ2-3; 7 positions agree with TRBD1. Germline V lookup: CDR1 MGHRA, CDR2 YSYEKL. The CDR3 runs 16 residues. V lost 0 bases, J lost 3 bases, and 6 bases stayed unmatched. The DNA for the CDR3 is TGCGCCAGCAGCCAAGAAACAGGGGTCTCAACAGATACGCAGTATTTT. As protein: CASSQETGVSTDTQYF.

This clonotype was picked up many times. The chain uses TRBV4-3 and TRBJ2-3; no clear D gene. V gave up 4 bases and J gave up 2 bases, with 10 bases separating them. Germline CDR1 LGHNA, CDR2 YSLEER. The CDR3 is 14 residues long. CDR3 region: CASSPGGDTDTQYF. CDR3 DNA: TGCGCCAGCAGCCCCGGTGGGGACACAGATACGCAGTATTTT.

This clonotype came up many times. The V and J genes are TRBV18 and TRBJ1-2; 8 nucleotides line up with TRBD1. This CDR3 has 13 residues. Per the germline V gene, CDR1 is KGHSH and CDR2 is LQKENI. The V segment lost 6 bases and the J segment 3 bases; nucleotides outside the gene matches: 3. DNA of the CDR3: TGTGCCAGCTCGCAACAGGGGGACTATGGCTACACCTTC. Its translation is CASSQQGDYGYTF.

This clonotype occurred many times. The chain employs TRBV5-5 and TRBJ2-1; D gene ambiguous. Trimming left V 4 bases short and J 2 bases short, with 19 bases between. This CDR3 spans 17 amino acids. CDR1 and CDR2 (germline): SGHKS, YYEKEE (reference sequence). Written as DNA, the CDR3 is TGTGCCAGCAGCCGACCAACCTACTTGCCACCCTACAATGAGCAGTTCTTC. This gives the protein CASSRPTYLPPYNEQFF.

This clonotype occurred many times. This rearrangement joins TRBV7-2 to TRBJ2-3; unclear D gene. The CDR3 is 13 amino acids. Germline loops: CDR1 SGHTA, CDR2 FQGNSA. The V gene lost 5 bases and the J gene lost 1 base, with 7 bases spanning the gap. CDR3 DNA sequence: TGTGCCAGCAGCCGCCCCGGCACAGATACGCAGTATTTT. Translation gives CASSRPGTDTQYF.

This clonotype occurred many times. This chain uses TRBV24-1 with TRBJ2-3, with no clear D. The CDR3 spans 14 residues. Germline CDR1 KGHDR, CDR2 SFDVKD. The germline V and J ends were trimmed by 4 bases and 6 bases, with 13 bases remaining between them. The chain's CDR3 is CATSDQPDPDTQYF. As DNA, the CDR3 is TGTGCCACCAGTGACCAACCGGACCCTGATACGCAGTATTTT.